Listed below are T cell receptor beta chains from one sample, sequenced in a study of blood T cell repertoires in COVID-19. Some clones are missing from TCRdb's copy, which holds only in-frame ones; the method was immunoSEQ multiplex PCR. This table holds approximately 260,000 clones, roughly 86% found once. The sample taken for sequencing was peripheral blood. All receptors come from a young man with active or convalescent COVID-19. The CDR3 runs from the conserved cysteine through the conserved F or W. Each record gives: clone size, J gene, D gene, V gene, CDR3 DNA, CDR3 protein. A D gene is named only where the DNA matches it firmly. Only some rows state a clone size, as once, few, many or a class for expanded clones.

clone_size: -; j_call: TRBJ1-3; d_call: -; v_call: TRBV21-1; cdr3_nt: TGTGCCAGCAGCAAGATGTTGAGCTCTGGAAACACCATATATTTT; cdr3_aa: CASSKMLSSGNTIYF
clone_size: -; j_call: TRBJ1-1; d_call: TRBD1; v_call: TRBV27; cdr3_nt: TGTGCCAGCAGTGTCGACAGGGGGAGCGCGGCTGAAGCTTTCTTT; cdr3_aa: CASSVDRGSAAEAFF
clone_size: -; j_call: TRBJ2-1; d_call: TRBD2; v_call: TRBV27; cdr3_nt: TGTGCCAGCAGTTTAAGCGGGAGCATCAATGAGCAGTTCTTC; cdr3_aa: CASSLSGSINEQFF
clone_size: -; j_call: TRBJ2-3; d_call: -; v_call: TRBV3-1/TRBV3-2; cdr3_nt: TGTGCCAGCAGCCATTCGGATCGGGAGAATACAGATACGCAGTATTTT; cdr3_aa: CASSHSDRENTDTQYF
clone_size: -; j_call: TRBJ1-2; d_call: -; v_call: TRBV30; cdr3_nt: TGTGCCTGGAGTCGGTCATACTATGGCTACACCTTC; cdr3_aa: CAWSRSYYGYTF
clone_size: once; j_call: TRBJ2-7; d_call: TRBD2; v_call: TRBV19; cdr3_nt: TGTGCCAGTAGTAGCCCGACTAGCGGGAGATACGAGCAGTACTTC; cdr3_aa: CASSSPTSGRYEQYF
clone_size: -; j_call: TRBJ1-4; d_call: -; v_call: TRBV7-2; cdr3_nt: TGTGCCAGCAGCTTAGTTCTAAGTGAAAAACTGTTTTTT; cdr3_aa: CASSLVLSEKLFF
clone_size: -; j_call: TRBJ2-5; d_call: -; v_call: TRBV4-1; cdr3_nt: TGCGCCAGCAGCCAAGTGGGGGCTGGGGGGACCCAGTACTTC; cdr3_aa: CASSQVGAGGTQYF
clone_size: -; j_call: TRBJ1-6; d_call: -; v_call: TRBV5-1; cdr3_nt: TGCGCCAGCAGCTTGGAGCCGGGGGGGACGAGGTTACCCCTCCACTTT; cdr3_aa: CASSLEPGGTRLPLHF
clone_size: once; j_call: TRBJ2-7; d_call: TRBD2; v_call: TRBV15; cdr3_nt: TGTGCCACCAGCAGCCCGGGACTAGCGTCCGAGCAGTACTTC; cdr3_aa: CATSSPGLASEQYF
clone_size: once; j_call: TRBJ1-1; d_call: -; v_call: TRBV30; cdr3_nt: TGTGCCTGGGGGCCTGAGATGAACACTGAAGCTTTCTTT; cdr3_aa: CAWGPEMNTEAFF
clone_size: -; j_call: TRBJ2-5; d_call: TRBD2; v_call: TRBV6-5; cdr3_nt: TGTGCCAGCAGTCGGGGGGGGGAGACCCAGTACTTC; cdr3_aa: CASSRGGETQYF
clone_size: -; j_call: TRBJ2-2; d_call: -; v_call: TRBV6-5; cdr3_nt: TGTGCCAGCAGTTACTCTGGCCCCGGGGAGCTGTTTTTT; cdr3_aa: CASSYSGPGELFF
clone_size: -; j_call: TRBJ2-1; d_call: -; v_call: TRBV12-3/TRBV12-4; cdr3_nt: TGTGCCAGCAGCCTGACAGTTTACAATGAGCAGTTCTTC; cdr3_aa: CASSLTVYNEQFF
clone_size: -; j_call: TRBJ1-3; d_call: -; v_call: TRBV29-1; cdr3_nt: TGCAGCGTCCGGTATGACTCTGGAAACACCATATATTTT; cdr3_aa: CSVRYDSGNTIYF
clone_size: -; j_call: TRBJ2-1; d_call: TRBD2; v_call: TRBV11-3; cdr3_nt: TGTGCCAGCAGCCTACTAGCGGGAGGGCGATACAATGAGCAGTTCTTC; cdr3_aa: CASSLLAGGRYNEQFF
clone_size: -; j_call: TRBJ1-1; d_call: -; v_call: TRBV11-2; cdr3_nt: TGTGCCAGCAGCTTAGGCGAGTGGACTGAAGCTTTCTTT; cdr3_aa: CASSLGEWTEAFF
clone_size: -; j_call: TRBJ1-1; d_call: -; v_call: TRBV5-6; cdr3_nt: TGTGCCAGCAGCTTTCGAACAGGTCCTGCCTACACTGAAGCTTTCTTT; cdr3_aa: CASSFRTGPAYTEAFF
clone_size: -; j_call: TRBJ1-2; d_call: TRBD1; v_call: TRBV24-1; cdr3_nt: TGTGCCACCAGTGGACAGGGAGTTAACTATGGCTACACCTTC; cdr3_aa: CATSGQGVNYGYTF
clone_size: few; j_call: TRBJ1-2; d_call: -; v_call: TRBV7-9; cdr3_nt: TGTGCCAGCAGCCCCAAGGCGGTCAGACAGTCCACTAACTATGGCTACACCTTC; cdr3_aa: CASSPKAVRQSTNYGYTF
clone_size: -; j_call: TRBJ2-3; d_call: -; v_call: TRBV4-2; cdr3_nt: TGTGCCAGCACCGATGGGAGGGGGGCATCTAGCACAGATACGCAGTATTTT; cdr3_aa: CASTDGRGASSTDTQYF
clone_size: -; j_call: TRBJ2-5; d_call: -; v_call: TRBV19; cdr3_nt: TGTGCCAGTAGTATGCTACAGTCGGAGACCCAGTACTTC; cdr3_aa: CASSMLQSETQYF
clone_size: few; j_call: TRBJ2-3; d_call: -; v_call: TRBV5-1; cdr3_nt: TGCGCCAGCAGCGTGACGGGTGATACGCAGTATTTT; cdr3_aa: CASSVTGDTQYF
clone_size: many; j_call: TRBJ2-7; d_call: TRBD2; v_call: TRBV29-1; cdr3_nt: TGCAGCGTTCGGTGGGGAGGGCCCAGCTACGAGCAGTACTTC; cdr3_aa: CSVRWGGPSYEQYF
clone_size: -; j_call: TRBJ1-4; d_call: TRBD1; v_call: TRBV19; cdr3_nt: TGTGCCAGTAGTTCCCCGGGACAGGGACTGTTTTTT; cdr3_aa: CASSSPGQGLFF
clone_size: -; j_call: TRBJ2-1; d_call: TRBD2; v_call: TRBV28; cdr3_nt: TGTGCCAGCACTACTAGCGGGAGGGCCCAGGAGCAGTTCTTC; cdr3_aa: CASTTSGRAQEQFF
clone_size: -; j_call: TRBJ1-4; d_call: -; v_call: TRBV7-9; cdr3_nt: TGTGCCAGCAGCTTATTATCTGCAACTAATGAAAAACTGTTTTTT; cdr3_aa: CASSLLSATNEKLFF
clone_size: -; j_call: TRBJ2-7; d_call: TRBD1; v_call: TRBV19; cdr3_nt: TGTGCCAGTAGTATCCGGGCCGGGACAGGGACCTACGAGCAGTACTTC; cdr3_aa: CASSIRAGTGTYEQYF
clone_size: -; j_call: TRBJ1-2; d_call: TRBD1; v_call: TRBV11-2; cdr3_nt: TGTGCCAGCAGCCTTGGGACAGGGGAGAGGTATGGCTACACCTTC; cdr3_aa: CASSLGTGERYGYTF
clone_size: -; j_call: TRBJ2-2; d_call: -; v_call: TRBV7-3; cdr3_nt: TGTGCCAGCAGCTCGCGGACAGATTATAACACCGGGGAGCTGTTTTTT; cdr3_aa: CASSSRTDYNTGELFF
clone_size: -; j_call: TRBJ1-2; d_call: -; v_call: TRBV20-1; cdr3_nt: TGCAGTGCTAGAAGCGACGGTCACACCTTC; cdr3_aa: CSARSDGHTF
clone_size: -; j_call: TRBJ2-1; d_call: -; v_call: TRBV19; cdr3_nt: TGTGCCAGTAGTAACCCTAGTAGAGGAAATGAGCAGTTCTTC; cdr3_aa: CASSNPSRGNEQFF
clone_size: once; j_call: TRBJ2-7; d_call: -; v_call: TRBV6-5; cdr3_nt: TGTGCCATCCGAAAACCCGGGTTTGGTGTTTACGAGCAGTACTTC; cdr3_aa: CAIRKPGFGVYEQYF
clone_size: -; j_call: TRBJ1-2; d_call: TRBD1; v_call: TRBV7-9; cdr3_nt: TGTGCCACGGGGGACAGCCAACTCCATGGCTACACCTTC; cdr3_aa: CATGDSQLHGYTF
clone_size: once; j_call: TRBJ2-1; d_call: -; v_call: TRBV4-3; cdr3_nt: TGCGCCAGCAGCCAAGAAGCTTCAAACAATGAGCAGTTCTTC; cdr3_aa: CASSQEASNNEQFF
clone_size: few; j_call: TRBJ1-4; d_call: -; v_call: TRBV5-5; cdr3_nt: TGTGCCAGCAGCCCTCTGGGGGCAGACCTGTTTTTT; cdr3_aa: CASSPLGADLFF
clone_size: -; j_call: TRBJ2-3; d_call: TRBD2; v_call: TRBV9; cdr3_nt: TGTGCCAGCAGCTTCCGCGGGGGGGCAGATACGCAGTATTTT; cdr3_aa: CASSFRGGADTQYF
clone_size: -; j_call: TRBJ2-3; d_call: -; v_call: TRBV7-2; cdr3_nt: TGTGCCAGCAGCTTAGTTACTAGTGGCACAGATACGCAGTATTTT; cdr3_aa: CASSLVTSGTDTQYF
clone_size: -; j_call: TRBJ2-6; d_call: -; v_call: TRBV7-3; cdr3_nt: TGTGCCAGCAGCTTAATCCCCAACTCTGGGGCCAACGTCCTGACTTTC; cdr3_aa: CASSLIPNSGANVLTF
clone_size: -; j_call: TRBJ1-4; d_call: TRBD1; v_call: TRBV6-2/TRBV6-3; cdr3_nt: TGTGCCAGCAGTTACTCGAGGACAGGGGATGCAACTAATGAAAAACTGTTTTTT; cdr3_aa: CASSYSRTGDATNEKLFF
clone_size: -; j_call: TRBJ2-2; d_call: -; v_call: TRBV10-3; cdr3_nt: TGTGCCATCAGTGAGTCGCGGCGGGACGCGAACACCGGGGAGCTGTTTTTT; cdr3_aa: CAISESRRDANTGELFF
clone_size: -; j_call: TRBJ2-5; d_call: TRBD1; v_call: TRBV28; cdr3_nt: TGTGCCAGCAGTCCAGGGCCAGGGGGAACCCAGTACTTC; cdr3_aa: CASSPGPGGTQYF
clone_size: -; j_call: TRBJ2-7; d_call: -; v_call: TRBV7-9; cdr3_nt: TGTGCCAGCAGCTCTCCGGGACTGCCCTACGAGCAGTACTTC; cdr3_aa: CASSSPGLPYEQYF
clone_size: once; j_call: TRBJ2-5; d_call: TRBD2; v_call: TRBV18; cdr3_nt: TGTGCCAGCTCACCTGCTAGCGGCCGGGAGACCCAGTACTTC; cdr3_aa: CASSPASGRETQYF
clone_size: -; j_call: TRBJ1-1; d_call: -; v_call: TRBV11-2; cdr3_nt: TGTGCCAGCAGCCTTATCAGGGACACTGAAGCTTTCTTT; cdr3_aa: CASSLIRDTEAFF
clone_size: -; j_call: TRBJ2-1; d_call: -; v_call: TRBV6-5; cdr3_nt: TGTGCCAGCAGTTACTCATCGTACAATGAGCAGTTCTTC; cdr3_aa: CASSYSSYNEQFF
clone_size: -; j_call: TRBJ1-4; d_call: -; v_call: TRBV2; cdr3_nt: TGTGGTTCCCGCCTTACGGGTGGAAAACTGTTTTTT; cdr3_aa: CGSRLTGGKLFF
clone_size: -; j_call: TRBJ1-1; d_call: -; v_call: TRBV30; cdr3_nt: TGTGCCTGGAACCCCGTGACAGGAGACACTGAAGCTTTCTTT; cdr3_aa: CAWNPVTGDTEAFF
clone_size: -; j_call: TRBJ2-7; d_call: TRBD1; v_call: TRBV5-1; cdr3_nt: TGCGCCAGCAGCGAGTACAGGGGGAGCTCCTACGAGCAGTACTTC; cdr3_aa: CASSEYRGSSYEQYF
clone_size: once; j_call: TRBJ2-1; d_call: -; v_call: TRBV15; cdr3_nt: TGTGCCACCAGCTTCAGCGGAGGGGTCGATGAGCAGTTCTTC; cdr3_aa: CATSFSGGVDEQFF
clone_size: -; j_call: TRBJ1-3; d_call: -; v_call: TRBV7-2; cdr3_nt: TGTGCCAGCAGCTTAGTGGCAGGGCTCGGAAACACCATATATTTT; cdr3_aa: CASSLVAGLGNTIYF
clone_size: -; j_call: TRBJ2-1; d_call: -; v_call: TRBV19; cdr3_nt: TGTGCCAGTAGTTTGGAGGTGAGCTACTCAAGCTCCTACAATGAGCAGTTCTTC; cdr3_aa: CASSLEVSYSSSYNEQFF
clone_size: -; j_call: TRBJ1-1; d_call: -; v_call: TRBV19; cdr3_nt: TGTGCCAGTAGTTGGGGCAGGGTTGCTTTCTTT; cdr3_aa: CASSWGRVAFF
clone_size: -; j_call: TRBJ1-5; d_call: -; v_call: TRBV12-2; cdr3_nt: TGTGCAAGTCGCTTAGAATACAGGGGAGTCAGTCAGCCCCAGCATTTT; cdr3_aa: CASRLEYRGVSQPQHF
clone_size: -; j_call: TRBJ2-1; d_call: TRBD2; v_call: TRBV29-1; cdr3_nt: TGCAGGGTAGCGGGGGGGCCCAATTACAATGAGCAGTTCTTC; cdr3_aa: CRVAGGPNYNEQFF
clone_size: -; j_call: TRBJ2-5; d_call: -; v_call: TRBV5-4; cdr3_nt: TGTGCCAGCAGCTTGGGTACAGCAGAAGAGACCCAGTACTTC; cdr3_aa: CASSLGTAEETQYF
clone_size: -; j_call: TRBJ1-5; d_call: -; v_call: TRBV10-3; cdr3_nt: TGTGCCATCAGGGCGGGCATAGACAATCAGCCCCAGCATTTT; cdr3_aa: CAIRAGIDNQPQHF